These T cell receptor beta chains were read from a single sample in a study of breast tumors, draining lymph nodes, adjacent tissues. One entry per CDR3 protein results from TCRdb running MiXCR on the multiplex PCR reads. This sample yields about 270,000 distinct CDR3 sequences, of which about 30% are seen a single time; 0.85% to 1.3% belongs to the top ten. The source material was axillary lymph node tissue. These receptors originate from a female donor with breast cancer. Some clones in this sample may be carry-over from other donors' samples. Both conserved end residues are part of each CDR3. A D gene is named only where the DNA matches it firmly. A row's size may be missing; if present it is once, few, many or a size class.

v_gene	j_gene	abundance	d_gene	CDR3nt	CDR3aa
TRBV12-3/TRBV12-4	TRBJ1-1	NA	NA	TGTGCCAGCAGTGTGAACACTGAAGCTTTCTTT	CASSVNTEAFF
TRBV12-3/TRBV12-4	TRBJ2-5	many	NA	TGTGCCAGCAGTTTAGTTGTCGAGACCCAGTACTTC	CASSLVVETQYF
TRBV2	TRBJ2-7	many	TRBD1	TGTGCCAGCAGTGAGGACAGGGGATCCATCTACGAGCAGTACTTC	CASSEDRGSIYEQYF
TRBV7-8	TRBJ2-1	many	TRBD2	TGTGCCAGCAGTTATAACCCCGCCATAGCGGGAGATTACAATGAGCAGTTCTTC	CASSYNPAIAGDYNEQFF
TRBV20-1	TRBJ2-2	many	NA	TGCAGTGCAACTACTAGGGAGGGGGCCGGGGAGCTGTTTTTT	CSATTREGAGELFF
TRBV20-1	TRBJ2-3	many	NA	TGCAGTGCTGGAGGCCGACAAGATGCTACGCAGTATTTT	CSAGGRQDATQYF
TRBV29-1	TRBJ1-3	many	NA	TGCAGCGTTAAGGGGAATGGAAACACCATATATTTT	CSVKGNGNTIYF
TRBV28	TRBJ1-2	NA	NA	TGTGCCAGCAGTTTAGGCGGGGGGGCTAACTATGGCTACACCTTC	CASSLGGGANYGYTF
TRBV11-2	TRBJ2-7	NA	NA	TGTGCCAGCAGCCCGGACTACTCCTCCGAGCAGTACTTC	CASSPDYSSEQYF
TRBV19	TRBJ2-5	many	TRBD2	TGTGCCAGTAGTCCGGGACTACTTCAAGAGACCCAGTACTTC	CASSPGLLQETQYF
TRBV28	TRBJ2-5	NA	TRBD2	TGTGCCAGCAGCCCCTCCAGGGGCCGGCTCAGAGCGGGAGAGTCGGAGACCCAGTACTTC	CASSPSRGRLRAGESETQYF
TRBV12-5	TRBJ2-1	many	NA	TGTGCTAGTGGTACGGGCCTATTATCCTACAATGAGCAGTTCTTC	CASGTGLLSYNEQFF
TRBV5-1	TRBJ2-3	many	NA	TGCGCCAGCAGCTTGGAAGGGCGGCAGCTCCTCACAGATACGCAGTATTTT	CASSLEGRQLLTDTQYF
TRBV4-3	TRBJ2-2	many	TRBD2	TGCGCCAGCAGCCGCGGACTAGCGGGTGCGAACACCGGGGAGCTGTTTTTT	CASSRGLAGANTGELFF
TRBV11-1	TRBJ1-2	many	NA	TGTGCCAGCAGCTCCAGCTGGGACTATGGCTACACCTTC	CASSSSWDYGYTF
TRBV7-2	TRBJ1-2	many	TRBD1	TGTGCCAGCAGCAGCCTCCCCGGGACAGGGGACTATGGCTACACCTTC	CASSSLPGTGDYGYTF
TRBV5-1	TRBJ2-2	many	NA	TGCGCCAGCAGCTTCCGGGACACGGGGTCCGGGGAGCTGTTTTTT	CASSFRDTGSGELFF
TRBV12-3/TRBV12-4	TRBJ2-5	many	NA	TGTGCCAGCAGTTCCGATCTCCGGGACAAACAAGAGACCCAGTACTTC	CASSSDLRDKQETQYF
TRBV14	TRBJ1-6	many	NA	TGTGCCAGCAGCCAGACGGGAAGAAATTCACCCCTCCACTTT	CASSQTGRNSPLHF
TRBV9	TRBJ2-1	many	NA	TGTGCCAGCAGCGCCCAGGGGGGGAGAAGATACAATGAGCAGTTCTTC	CASSAQGGRRYNEQFF
TRBV5-1	TRBJ1-3	many	TRBD1	TGCGCCAGCAGACCGGACAGGAGCTCTGGAAACACCATATATTTT	CASRPDRSSGNTIYF
TRBV6-5	TRBJ2-5	once	NA	TGTGCCAGCAGTCACTCGCCAGGGGAGGGAGAGATCCAGTACTTC	CASSHSPGEGEIQYF
TRBV5-4	TRBJ2-5	many	NA	TGTGCCAGCAGCCCCGGACAGTACCAAGAGACCCAGTACTTC	CASSPGQYQETQYF
TRBV18	TRBJ2-5	few	NA	TGTGCCAGCTCACTACCTTCCCAAGAGACCCAGTACTTC	CASSLPSQETQYF
TRBV10-3	TRBJ1-2	many	NA	TGTGCCATCAGTGAACGTGGCAGGGAGGATGGCTACACCTTC	CAISERGREDGYTF
TRBV2	TRBJ1-4	many	NA	TGTGCCAGCAGTGAAGCTCGGGAAAAACTGTTTTTT	CASSEAREKLFF
TRBV7-3	TRBJ2-3	many	NA	TGTGCCAGCAGCTTAATTGAGGATACGCAGTATTTT	CASSLIEDTQYF
TRBV20-1	TRBJ2-7	NA	NA	TGCAGTGCTAGCGGGCCCTACGAGCAGTCCTTC	CSASGPYEQSF
TRBV28	TRBJ1-4	NA	NA	TGTGCCAGCAGTTTATGGACCGGCCCTGAAGAACTGTTTTTT	CASSLWTGPEELFF
TRBV7-9	TRBJ2-2	many	NA	TGTGCCAGCAGCCCGACGGCTTTTGAGAACACCGGGGAGCTGTTTTTT	CASSPTAFENTGELFF
TRBV12-3/TRBV12-4	TRBJ2-5	NA	TRBD2	TGTGCCAGCGGCTTCCTAGCGGGACGGACCCAGTACTTC	CASGFLAGRTQYF
TRBV9	TRBJ2-5	many	NA	TGTGCCAGCAGCCGGGTGGAAGAGACCCAGTACTTC	CASSRVEETQYF
TRBV10-3	TRBJ2-2	many	TRBD2	TGTGCCACTGCATTAGCGGGAGGGCCCTCCACCGGGGAGCTGTTTTTT	CATALAGGPSTGELFF
TRBV6-5	TRBJ1-6	many	NA	TGTGCCAGCAGTTACTCGAGGATCAATACACCCCTCCACTTT	CASSYSRINTPLHF
TRBV29-1	TRBJ1-4	many	NA	TGCAGCGCAGCCAGCCCCAATGAAAAACTGTTTTTT	CSAASPNEKLFF
TRBV10-3	TRBJ2-2	NA	NA	TGTGCCATCAGTGAGTCGGGGGGCACCGGGGAGCTGTTTTTT	CAISESGGTGELFF
TRBV4-1	TRBJ2-7	many	TRBD2	TGCGCCAGCAGCACATCTAGCGGGAGAGTGTACGAGCAGTACTTC	CASSTSSGRVYEQYF
TRBV10-2	TRBJ1-4	NA	TRBD1	TGCGCCAGCAGTGTTGGGGACAGGGAAGAGTCTAATGAAAAACTGTTTTTT	CASSVGDREESNEKLFF
TRBV7-3	TRBJ2-5	NA	NA	TGTGCCAGCAGTTTCCTAGTGGTTTGTTTTCACCCGCTTACGGAGACCCAGTACTTC	CASSFLVVCFHPLTETQYF
TRBV3-1	TRBJ2-2	many	NA	TGTGCCAGCAGCAAACGGGGTGCCGGGGAGCTGTTTTTT	CASSKRGAGELFF
TRBV20-1	TRBJ2-2	NA	NA	TGCAGTGCGTCCGGGAAAGGGAAGAACACCGGGGAGCTGTTTTTT	CSASGKGKNTGELFF
TRBV9	TRBJ2-1	many	NA	TGTGCCAGCAAAAGGGGTTGGGACTCCTACAATGAGCAGTTCTTC	CASKRGWDSYNEQFF
TRBV5-4	TRBJ1-2	many	TRBD1	TGTGCCAGCAGCACGAGGACAGGGTTGGGATATGGCTACACCTTC	CASSTRTGLGYGYTF
TRBV20-1	TRBJ1-6	many	TRBD1	TGCAGTGCCGCGAGGGGGCGAAGCTCCTATAATTCACCCCTCCACTTT	CSAARGRSSYNSPLHF
TRBV7-7	TRBJ2-2	many	TRBD2	TGTGCTAGCGCAACTAGCGATCCCACCGGGGAGCTGTTTTTT	CASATSDPTGELFF
TRBV7-2	TRBJ2-3	NA	TRBD1	TGTGCCAGCAGCCAAACGGGACAGGGGAGTACGCAGTATTTT	CASSQTGQGSTQYF
TRBV9	TRBJ2-7	many	NA	TGTGCCAGCAGCCGTTTAATGAGCGAGCAGTACTTC	CASSRLMSEQYF
TRBV5-1	TRBJ1-3	many	NA	TGCGCCAGCAGCGGGGGACTCGGAGGTGGAAACACCATATATTTT	CASSGGLGGGNTIYF
TRBV5-6	TRBJ2-2	few	NA	TGTGCCAGCAGCCTACTGGAGAACACCGGGGAGCTGTTTTTT	CASSLLENTGELFF
TRBV6-6	TRBJ2-2	few	NA	TGTGCCAGCAACTACCCCCGGGACTCCGCCTACGATAACACCGGGGAGCTGTTTTTT	CASNYPRDSAYDNTGELFF
TRBV24-1	TRBJ1-5	many	NA	TGTGCCACCGCACCGGGTCCTCGAAATCAGCCCCAGCATTTT	CATAPGPRNQPQHF
TRBV9	TRBJ1-1	NA	TRBD1	TGTGCCAGCAGCGTGACAGGGATGAACACTGAAGCTTTCTTT	CASSVTGMNTEAFF
TRBV19	TRBJ2-2	many	NA	TGTGCCAGTAGTATAGTAGTTCCCGGGGAGCTGTTTTTT	CASSIVVPGELFF